The 13 T cell receptor beta chains in this list originate from one sample, sequenced in a study of T cell repertoires in cytomegalovirus infection. TCRdb independently ran MiXCR on the reads; one entry per CDR3 protein. Of about 180,000 distinct CDR3 sequences detected, about a sixth appear once; the ten largest clones hold 25%. Sequencing was performed on CD8+ T cells from PBMCs. The source is a human donor in good health (CMV status not recorded). Some clones in this sample may be carry-over from other donors' samples.

The rearrangement joins TRBV4-3 to TRBJ2-7; TRBD2 aligns across 10 bases. CDR3 size: 15 residues. Trimming took 4 bases from V and 2 from J; bases not matched to a gene: 5. Looked up from germline, CDR1 is LGHNA and CDR2 is YSLEER. The CDR3 nucleotides are TGCGCCAGCAGCCCCTCCAGCGGGGGGGCCTACGAGCAGTACTTC. This translates into CASSPSSGGAYEQYF.

This clonotype was counted a few times. This chain joins TRBV20-1 and TRBJ1-1; D is uncertain. Germline values: CDR1 DFQATT, CDR2 SNEGSKA (reference sequence). The V gene lost 0 bases and the J gene lost 0 bases, with 11 bases spanning the gap. The CDR3 covers 15 residues. CDR3 amino acids: CSARDFASMNTEAFF. The DNA of the CDR3 is TGCAGTGCTAGAGATTTTGCGTCCATGAACACTGAAGCTTTCTTT.

The sample holds a few counts of this clonotype. This rearrangement joins TRBV7-8 to TRBJ2-7; TRBD1 aligns across 7 bases. The CDR3 sequence is 16 residues long. Germline CDR1 and CDR2: SGHVS and FQNEAQ. The V and J ends lost 2 bases and 0 bases, in that order; junction bases with no gene match: 7. In DNA, the CDR3 is TGTGCCAGCAGCTTACCCCAGGGGGTGCGCTCCTACGAGCAGTACTTC. It is translated as CASSLPQGVRSYEQYF.

V is TRBV7-2 and J is TRBJ1-6; 7 bases are shared with TRBD1. Per the germline V gene, CDR1 is SGHTA and CDR2 is FQGNSA. CDR3 size: 19 residues. Trimming removed 2 bases from V and 0 bases from J; junction bases left unmatched: 10. The CDR3 here is CASSLRDSRLSSYNSPLHF. The CDR3 coding sequence is TGTGCCAGCAGCTTAAGGGACAGCCGACTGAGCTCCTATAATTCACCCCTCCACTTT.

The chain employs TRBV12-3 or TRBV12-4 and TRBJ1-1; maybe TRBD1 (6 bases). This CDR3 has 14 amino acids. V was clipped by 4 bases and J by 4 bases, with 13 bases between them. The DNA of the CDR3 is TGTGCCAGCAGTTCAGGGGATGGCGGCACTGAAGCTTTCTTT. This encodes CASSSGDGGTEAFF.

CDR3 coding DNA: TGTGCCAGCAGTTACCGGGACAGGGCACAAGAGACCCAGTACTTC. Protein: CASSYRDRAQETQYF. The V and J genes are TRBV7-9 and TRBJ2-5; 9 nucleotides match TRBD1. V dropped 6 bases and J dropped 2; count of bases not matched to a gene: 7. The CDR3 covers 15 residues. The germline gives CDR1 SEHNR, CDR2 FQNEAQ (reference sequence).

This clonotype was counted only a few times. The genes are TRBV7-9 and TRBJ1-4; D gene unclear. Germline lookup yields CDR1 SEHNR and CDR2 FQNEAQ (reference sequence). Trimming pared 5 bases from V and 11 bases from J, leaving 21 bases between. The CDR3 has 15 amino acids. For the CDR3, the DNA is TGTGCCAGCAGCCCGTCGACACCCGCCCCCTCGAAACTGTTTTTT. Translated: CASSPSTPAPSKLFF.

The chain couples TRBV7-9 to TRBJ1-5, with TRBD1 matching 8 bases. CDR3 size: 17 residues. The germline CDR1 and CDR2 sequences are SEHNR and FQNEAQ (reference sequence). The J segment lost 4 bases and the V segment lost 5 bases, leaving 13 bases of the junction unmatched. The CDR3, as DNA: TGTGCCAGCAGCGCACCGACAGGGGCAGGAGGAAATCAGCCCCAGCATTTT. Residues: CASSAPTGAGGNQPQHF.

This clonotype was recorded a few times. The V gene is TRBV7-9, the J gene TRBJ2-2; tentative D call: TRBD1 (5 bases). The germline CDR1 and CDR2 sequences are SEHNR and FQNEAQ (reference sequence). There are 17 residues in the CDR3. V lost 5 bases and J lost 0, with 16 bases in between. CDR3 sequence reads: CASSPWQGPANTGELFF. The CDR3 DNA reads as TGTGCCAGCAGCCCCTGGCAGGGCCCCGCGAACACCGGGGAGCTGTTTTTT. The full variable domain, its missing parts supplied by reference TRBV7-9 and TRBJ2-2, is DTGVSQNPRHKITKRGQNVTFRCDPISEHNRLYWYRQTLGQGPEFLTYFQNEAQLEKSRLLSDRFSAERPKGSFSTLEIQRTEQGDSAMYLCASSPWQGPANTGELFFGEGSRLTVL.

This chain joins TRBV6-5 and TRBJ1-4; D gene unclear. Germline values: CDR1 MNHEY, CDR2 SVGAGI. The length of the CDR3 is 17 residues. Trimming stripped 0 bases from V and 0 bases from J, with 11 bases between. Here the CDR3 DNA reads TGTGCCAGCAGTTACTCCTTCGGCGGAGCAACTAATGAAAAACTGTTTTTT. It specifies CASSYSFGGATNEKLFF.

The genes are TRBV6-6 and TRBJ2-6; TRBD2 aligns across 9 bases. From germline, CDR1 is MNHNY and CDR2 SVGAGI (reference sequence). The CDR3 extends over 17 amino acids. The trim removed 7 bases at V and 0 bases at J, leaving 7 bases unmatched. The CDR3 region is CASTPGGGASGANVLTF. The CDR3 DNA sequence: TGTGCCAGCACCCCAGGCGGGGGGGCCTCTGGGGCCAACGTCCTGACTTTC.

This chain joins TRBV12-3 or TRBV12-4 and TRBJ2-3; D is uncertain. The CDR3 length is 12 residues. The V gene lost 5 bases and the J gene lost 6 bases, with 9 bases spanning the gap. In DNA, the CDR3 is TGTGCCAGCAGTCCCTTAAGGGATACGCAGTATTTT. Encoded protein: CASSPLRDTQYF.

CDR3 nucleotide sequence: TGTGCCAGCAGTTCCGACAGGGTCGATTTCATGAACACTGAAGCTTTCTTT. Protein sequence: CASSSDRVDFMNTEAFF. The rearrangement links TRBV6-2 or TRBV6-3 to TRBJ1-1; 7 nucleotides agree with TRBD1. With V trimmed by 4 bases and J by 0 bases, 11 bases remained unmatched. Germline values: CDR1 MNHEY, CDR2 SVGEGT. The CDR3 runs 17 residues.